Below, 11 T cell receptor delta chains from the same sample are listed, as sequenced in a study of delta chains in infants with herpesvirus infections. Gamma-chain- and delta-chain-specific primers converted PBMC RNA into TCR cDNA. TCRdb re-called clones from the RT-PCR reads using CATT. The sample yields about 1,500 delta-chain clones, 35% seen once. The sample here was peripheral blood, taken at time point 1 of longitudinal follow-up. All receptors come from a human donor who was a Ugandan infant, either HIV-exposed or HIV-unexposed (not recorded which).

This rearrangement joins TRDV3 to TRDJ1, with D perhaps matching TRDD2 (6 bases). This CDR3 comprises 16 residues. Germline V CDR1 and CDR2: TVYSNPD, GDNSRS (reference sequence). V was shortened by 3 bases and J by 2 bases, with 22 bases between the two germline ends. The CDR3 reads CAFPAFPTIRTDKLIF. Here the CDR3 DNA reads TGTGCCTTCCCGGCCTTCCCGACTATTAGAACCGATAAACTCATCTTT.

As to this clone: Given a much more abundant clone one base away, this may be a read error. Other nucleotide sequences in the sample specify the same CDR3. The chain is built from TRAV38-2/DV8 and TRDJ1; no clear D gene. Per germline, CDR1 TSESDYY and CDR2 QEAYKQQN. Trimming took 0 bases from V and 2 from J, leaving 2 bases between them. The CDR3 consists of 12 residues. CDR3 nucleotides: TGTGCTTATAGGAGCGCAACCGATAAACTCATCTTT. Translation gives CAYRSATDKLIF.

This chain links TRDV1 with TRDJ3; perhaps D is TRDD2 or TRDD3 (6 bases each). Germline CDR1 reads TSWWSYY; CDR2 reads QGS. V was trimmed by 2 bases and J by 0 bases, leaving 23 bases between them. The CDR3 covers 22 residues. The CDR3 protein is CALGEISYGTGPRSWDTRQMFF. The CDR3 nucleotides are TGTGCTCTTGGGGAAATCTCCTACGGTACTGGGCCTCGCTCCTGGGACACCCGACAGATGTTTTTC.

By sample fraction, this clone is large (0.1 to 1%). The V gene is TRDV1, the J gene TRDJ1; 11 bases align to TRDD3. CDR1 and CDR2 from the germline V gene are TSWWSYY and QGS. V trimming: 4 bases; J trimming: 1 base; junction bases outside the gene matches: 14. CDR3 length: 19 residues. The CDR3 DNA reads as TGTGCTCTTGGGGTCCCTTACTGGGGGATAAGGAGGGGCACCGATAAACTCATCTTT. Translated, it gives CALGVPYWGIRRGTDKLIF.

As for this clone: The junction and the germline gene differ at one end; a read error may be behind it. Additional DNA sequences in this sample encode the identical CDR3. This chain links TRDV1 with TRDJ4; 9 positions match TRDD3. Germline lookup yields CDR1 TSWWSYY and CDR2 QGS. The CDR3 is 22 amino acids. The CDR3 sequence: CALGELGGPPYYYWGTARPLIF. The CDR3 region has the DNA TGTGCTCTTGGGGAACTAGGCGGTCCTCCATACTACTACTGGGGGACCGCCAGACCACTGATCTTT.

This chain uses TRDV1 with TRDJ1, with D possibly matching TRDD3 (6 bases). The CDR3 spans 17 residues. CDR1 and CDR2 (germline): TSWWSYY, QGS. The V gene lost 5 bases and the J gene lost 0 bases, with 19 bases spanning the gap. The CDR3 loop is CALGNLRGGLYTDKLIF. CDR3 bases: TGTGCTCTTGGGAACTTGCGGGGGGGACTGTACACCGATAAACTCATCTTT.

In DNA, the CDR3 is TGTGCCTGTGACTCGCGGGGGATAATTACCGATAAACTCATCTTT. It is translated as CACDSRGIITDKLIF. The chain combines TRDV2 with TRDJ1; 8 bases line up with TRDD3. Germline values: CDR1 GEAIGNYY, CDR2 EKD. V shed 3 bases and J 2 bases; nucleotides not matched to a gene: 7. The CDR3 is made up of 15 amino acids.

Regarding this clone: A much larger clone lies a single base off, so this may be a read error. V usage is TRDV1 and J usage is TRDJ1, with 8 bases fitting TRDD3. This CDR3 spans 19 amino acids. The ends lost 3 bases at V and 0 bases at J; junction bases unmatched: 15. Germline V gives CDR1 TSWWSYY, CDR2 QGS. The CDR3 DNA reads as TGTGCTCTTGGGGATCCCCAGGGGGATAATCGGGGGTACACCGATAAACTCATCTTT. This encodes CALGDPQGDNRGYTDKLIF.

A single count supports this clone. J is TRDJ1 and V is TRDV1, with 7 bases lining up with TRDD3. V trimming: 1 base; J trimming: 0 bases; junction bases outside the gene matches: 17. This CDR3 has 20 residues. The germline CDR1 and CDR2 sequences are TSWWSYY and QGS. CDR3 coding DNA: TGTGCTCTTGGGGAACCCCACCAAGACTTACTGGGGTGGTACACCGATAAACTCATCTTT. Protein sequence: CALGEPHQDLLGWYTDKLIF.

This clone was seen a few times. V gene TRDV1 combines with J gene TRDJ1, with 7 bases lining up with TRDD3. Germline V gene lookup returns CDR1 TSWWSYY and CDR2 QGS. Trimming took 4 bases from V and 6 from J; bases not matched to a gene: 14. The CDR3 runs to 16 residues. The CDR3 sequence: CALGGYGGLIRNKLIF. CDR3 nucleotides: TGTGCTCTTGGGGGCTACGGGGGATTGATACGTAATAAACTCATCTTT.

The genes are TRDV1 and TRDJ1; 13 nucleotides agree with TRDD3. CDR1 is TSWWSYY and CDR2 is QGS in the germline V gene. The CDR3 loop spans 23 amino acids. J was trimmed by 5 bases and V by 1 base; bases with no gene match: 25. CDR3 nucleotide sequence: TGTGCTCTTGGGGAACATCCAAAATCGATTCCCCAATTACTGGGGGATACGAGGGATAAACTCATCTTT. The encoded protein is CALGEHPKSIPQLLGDTRDKLIF.